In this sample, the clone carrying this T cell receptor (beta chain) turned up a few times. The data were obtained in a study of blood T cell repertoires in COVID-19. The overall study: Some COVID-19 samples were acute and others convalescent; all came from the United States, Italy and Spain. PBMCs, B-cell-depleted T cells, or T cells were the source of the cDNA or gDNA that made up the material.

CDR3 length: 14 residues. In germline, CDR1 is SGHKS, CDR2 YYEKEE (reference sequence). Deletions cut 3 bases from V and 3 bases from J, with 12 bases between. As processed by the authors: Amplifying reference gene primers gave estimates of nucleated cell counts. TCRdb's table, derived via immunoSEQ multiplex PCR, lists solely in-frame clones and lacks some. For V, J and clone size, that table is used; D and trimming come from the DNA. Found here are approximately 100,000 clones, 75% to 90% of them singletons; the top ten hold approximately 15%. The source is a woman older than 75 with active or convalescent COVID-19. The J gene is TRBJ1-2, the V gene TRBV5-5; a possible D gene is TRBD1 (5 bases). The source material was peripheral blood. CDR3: CASSSGRGDYGYTF. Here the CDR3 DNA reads TGTGCCAGCAGCTCGGGACGCGGGGACTATGGCTACACCTTC.